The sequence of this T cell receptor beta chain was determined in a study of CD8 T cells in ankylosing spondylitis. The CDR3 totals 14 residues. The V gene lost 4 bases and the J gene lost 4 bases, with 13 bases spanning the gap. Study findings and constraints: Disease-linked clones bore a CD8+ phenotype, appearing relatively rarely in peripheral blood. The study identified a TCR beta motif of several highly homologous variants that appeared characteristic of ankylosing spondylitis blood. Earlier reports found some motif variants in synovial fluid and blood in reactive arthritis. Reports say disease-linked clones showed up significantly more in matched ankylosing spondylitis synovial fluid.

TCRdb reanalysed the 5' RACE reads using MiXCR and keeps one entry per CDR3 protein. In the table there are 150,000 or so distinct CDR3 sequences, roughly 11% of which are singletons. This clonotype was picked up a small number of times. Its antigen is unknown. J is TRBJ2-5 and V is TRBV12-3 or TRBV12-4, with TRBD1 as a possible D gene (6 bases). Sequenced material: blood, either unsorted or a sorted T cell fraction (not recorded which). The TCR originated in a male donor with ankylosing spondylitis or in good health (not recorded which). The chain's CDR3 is CASSSGRRGETQYF. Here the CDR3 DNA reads TGTGCCAGCAGTTCTGGGCGCAGGGGAGAGACCCAGTACTTC.